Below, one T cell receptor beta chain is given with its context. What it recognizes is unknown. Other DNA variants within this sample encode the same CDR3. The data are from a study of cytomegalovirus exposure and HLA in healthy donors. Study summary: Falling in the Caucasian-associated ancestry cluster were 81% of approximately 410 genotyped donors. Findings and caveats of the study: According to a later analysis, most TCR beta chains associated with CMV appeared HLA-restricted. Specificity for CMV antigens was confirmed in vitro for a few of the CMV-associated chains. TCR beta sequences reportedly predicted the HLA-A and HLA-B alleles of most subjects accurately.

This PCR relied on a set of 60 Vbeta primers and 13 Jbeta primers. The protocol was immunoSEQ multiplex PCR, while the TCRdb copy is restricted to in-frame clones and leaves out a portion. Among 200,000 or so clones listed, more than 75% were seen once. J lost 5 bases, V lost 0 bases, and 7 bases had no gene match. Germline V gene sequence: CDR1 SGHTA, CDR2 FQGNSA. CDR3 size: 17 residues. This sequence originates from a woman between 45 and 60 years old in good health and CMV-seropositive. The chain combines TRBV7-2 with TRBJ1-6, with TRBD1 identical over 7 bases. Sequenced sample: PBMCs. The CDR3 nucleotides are TGTGCCAGCAGCTTAGCGCATTTCGGGACAGATAATTCACCCCTCCACTTT. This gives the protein CASSLAHFGTDNSPLHF.